This T cell receptor beta chain was obtained from a study of cytotoxic CD8 clonotypes in ibrutinib-treated CLL. On the study more broadly: Across samples, productive templates numbered 200,000 to 300,000 and productive rearrangements reached 80,000 to 95,000 on average.

Broader study findings: The clonality went up when patients responded to ibrutinib and dropped back toward baseline at progression. Samples were collected at differing times from sustained-remission and progressing patients.

For this clone: The antigen is undetermined.

The germline V gene encodes CDR1 SGHAT and CDR2 FQNNGV. The CDR3 totals 14 residues. The V gene end was trimmed by 5 bases and the J gene end by 4 bases; junction bases not matched to a gene: 2. Assay: immunoSEQ multiplex PCR; the TCRdb copy retains only in-frame clones and omits some. The sample has some 310,000 clones; 70% to 80% are singletons. The J gene is TRBJ2-5, the V gene TRBV11-2, with 12 bases matching TRBD2. This sample comprised PBMCs, obtained before ibrutinib treatment. This sequence was found in a human donor with chronic lymphocytic leukemia. The DNA of the CDR3 is TGTGCCAGCAGCGCGGGACTAGCGGGAGAGACCCAGTACTTC. Protein product: CASSAGLAGETQYF.